Below, 26 T cell receptor beta chains from the same sample are listed, as sequenced in a study of CD8 T cells in Susac syndrome. Random hexamers primed reverse transcription of about 0.5 to 1 ug RNA. A single record per CDR3 protein comes from TCRdb applying MiXCR to the immunoSEQ multiplex PCR reads. Among some 150,000 distinct CDR3 sequences, 95% were seen once, and the ten largest hold 0.15%. The sequenced sample was CD8+ T cells from PBMCs. Receptors were obtained from a human donor with multiple sclerosis.

J is TRBJ1-6 and V is TRBV9; perhaps TRBD1 as D (5 bases). The CDR3 spans 15 residues. CDR1 is SGDLS and CDR2 is YYNGEE in the germline V gene. The V end lost 0 bases, the J end lost 6 bases, and 10 bases lay between the germline ends. The CDR3: CASSVGGNSNSPLHF. The CDR3 nucleotides are TGTGCCAGCAGCGTAGGGGGGAATAGTAATTCACCCCTCCACTTT.

The chain couples TRBV12-3 or TRBV12-4 to TRBJ2-1; D is ambiguous. The CDR3 has 13 residues. Trimming shortened V by 4 bases and J by 3 bases, and 7 bases separated the two germline ends. CDR3: CASSSGLYNEQFF. DNA of the CDR3: TGTGCCAGCAGTTCCGGGCTCTACAATGAGCAGTTCTTC.

The chain combines TRBV20-1 with TRBJ1-1; D gene ambiguous. V gave up 3 bases and J gave up 5 bases, with 7 bases separating them. The CDR3 extends over 11 amino acids. The germline V gene has CDR1 DFQATT and CDR2 SNEGSKA (reference sequence). The CDR3 sequence: CSASTGTEAFF. CDR3 in DNA: TGCAGTGCTAGTACTGGGACTGAAGCTTTCTTT.

The chain uses TRBV27 and TRBJ2-3, with 10 bases aligning to TRBD1. This CDR3 is built from 16 residues. V shed 3 bases, J shed 1 base, and the junction held 4 bases outside the gene matches. Germline V CDR1 and CDR2: MNHEY, SMNVEV (reference sequence). CDR3 region: CASSFLGTGGTDTQYF. For the CDR3, the DNA is TGTGCCAGCAGTTTTCTGGGGACAGGGGGCACAGATACGCAGTATTTT.

The chain recombines TRBV29-1 with TRBJ2-2; 7 nucleotides line up with TRBD1. This CDR3 comprises 12 residues. With 6 bases clipped from V and 3 bases from J, the junction kept 1 base outside the gene matches. Germline V lookup: CDR1 SQVTM, CDR2 ANQGSEA. Written as DNA, the CDR3 is TGCAGCGTGACAGGGTACACCGGGGAGCTGTTTTTT. Encoded protein: CSVTGYTGELFF.

The chain joins TRBV27 to TRBJ1-6; 9 positions agree with TRBD1. Germline trimming cut 5 bases from V and 9 bases from J; bases unmatched to any gene: 14. The CDR3 contains 17 residues. Germline CDR1 MNHEY, CDR2 SMNVEV (reference sequence). The DNA of the CDR3 is TGTGCCAGCAGTCCCCGGGGGGACAGGGTAGGTGGTTCACCCCTCCACTTT. This encodes CASSPRGDRVGGSPLHF.

In this sample, this clonotype turned up once. The CDR3 reads CASSDPTTDTQYF. The CDR3 DNA follows: TGTGCCAGCAGTGACCCAACGACAGATACGCAGTATTTT. V gene TRBV2 combines with J gene TRBJ2-3; unclear D gene. V was clipped by 3 bases and J by 3 bases, with 7 bases between them. The CDR3 is 13 residues long. Germline V gives CDR1 SNHLY, CDR2 FYNNEI.

This clonotype came up once. DNA for the CDR3: TGTGCCAGCACCGAACCCCGGGGGAGGCAAGAGACCCAGTACTTC. This encodes CASTEPRGRQETQYF. This chain connects TRBV2 to TRBJ2-5, with D possibly being TRBD2 (6 bases). Germline lookup yields CDR1 SNHLY and CDR2 FYNNEI. The CDR3 has 15 residues. V lost 7 bases and J 2 bases, leaving 17 bases between the germline ends.

V gene TRBV29-1 combines with J gene TRBJ1-2; tentative D call: TRBD1 (5 bases). The V end was cut by 6 bases, the J end by 6 bases, with 14 bases between. CDR1 is SQVTM and CDR2 is ANQGSEA in the germline V gene. CDR3 length: 12 residues. As DNA, the CDR3 is TGCAGCGTAGTAAAGGGGTTGGATGGCTACACCTTC. Translation gives CSVVKGLDGYTF.

The rearrangement links TRBV25-1 to TRBJ2-6, with D possibly TRBD1 on 5 matching bases. The V end lost 5 bases, the J end lost 9 bases, and 11 bases lay between the germline ends. Germline V CDR1 and CDR2: MGHDK, SYGVNS. The CDR3 loop spans 13 amino acids. As DNA, the CDR3 is TGTGCCAGCAGTTCAGGGTTTAACAACGTCCTGACTTTC. Its translation is CASSSGFNNVLTF.

V usage is TRBV9 and J usage is TRBJ2-1, with 9 nucleotides matching TRBD1. The germline V gene has CDR1 SGDLS and CDR2 YYNGEE. V lost 3 bases, J lost 9 bases, and 10 bases stayed unmatched. The length of the CDR3 is 15 residues. The CDR3 protein is CASSGDRDVWGEQFF. The CDR3 DNA is TGTGCCAGCAGCGGGGACAGGGACGTTTGGGGTGAGCAGTTCTTC. Drawing the rest from reference TRBV9 and TRBJ2-1, the complete variable domain is DSGVTQTPKHLITATGQRVTLRCSPRSGDLSVYWYQQSLDQGLQFLIQYYNGEERAKGNILERFSAQQFPDLHSELNLSSLELGDSALYFCASSGDRDVWGEQFFGPGTRLTVL.

V gene TRBV9 combines with J gene TRBJ2-7; D is ambiguous. This CDR3 has 15 residues. CDR1 and CDR2 from the germline V gene are SGDLS and YYNGEE. Deletions cut 4 bases from V and 0 bases from J, with 14 bases between. This CDR3 is CASSPFIGGSYEQYF. The CDR3 DNA reads TGTGCCAGCAGCCCATTTATTGGCGGCTCCTACGAGCAGTACTTC.

This chain links TRBV29-1 with TRBJ2-2; TRBD2 is a possible D gene (6 bases). CDR3 length: 13 amino acids. With 6 bases removed from V and 9 bases from J, the gap between germline ends came to 17 bases. Germline CDR1 reads SQVTM; CDR2 reads ANQGSEA. CDR3 in DNA: TGCAGCGTCTCGGGACTGCCGCGCCGGGAGCTGTTTTTT. Protein sequence: CSVSGLPRRELFF.

This sequence joins TRBV12-3 or TRBV12-4 and TRBJ2-1; no reliable D call. V was clipped by 7 bases and J by 12 bases, with 16 bases between them. There are 12 residues in the CDR3. The CDR3 DNA follows: TGTGCCAGCACCCTTGGCGAGTATTCGCAGTTCTTC. It yields the protein CASTLGEYSQFF.

The chain carries TRBV11-1 and TRBJ2-7; 9 bases align to TRBD2. The V and J ends lost 9 bases and 6 bases, in that order; junction bases with no gene match: 9. This CDR3 region has 13 residues. The germline V gene encodes CDR1 SGHAT and CDR2 FQDESV (reference sequence). In DNA, the CDR3 is TGTGCCAGGAGCGGGGGGACTACGGGCGAGCAGTACGTC. This sequence encodes CARSGGTTGEQYV.

The gene calls are TRBV2 and TRBJ1-5; TRBD1 agrees at 9 bases. Germline loops: CDR1 SNHLY, CDR2 FYNNEI. J gave up 2 bases and V 8 bases, and 7 bases lay outside the gene matches. This CDR3 is built from 15 residues. The CDR3 here is CASASGQGRNQPQHF. The CDR3 region has the DNA TGTGCCAGCGCTTCGGGACAGGGACGCAATCAGCCCCAGCATTTT.

The rearrangement uses TRBV29-1 and TRBJ1-1, with no clear D. Trimming stripped 5 bases from V and 1 base from J, with 8 bases between. Germline CDR1 is SQVTM and CDR2 is ANQGSEA. This CDR3 contains 12 residues. CDR3 sequence: CSVWAGNTEAFF. The CDR3 bases are TGCAGCGTTTGGGCCGGGAACACTGAAGCTTTCTTT.

V gene TRBV27 combines with J gene TRBJ1-1; tentative D call: TRBD1 (5 bases). Germline V gene data show CDR1 as MNHEY and CDR2 as SMNVEV (reference sequence). V lost 8 bases to trimming and J lost 0 bases, with 10 bases between them. The CDR3 is 13 amino acids. The CDR3 DNA reads as TGTGCCAGCTGGGGGTTTATGAACACTGAAGCTTTCTTT. Translation: CASWGFMNTEAFF.

CDR3 nucleotide sequence: TGCGCCAGCAGCCAAGGACTAGCGGAAGCAGATACGCAGTATTTT. It specifies CASSQGLAEADTQYF. V and J are TRBV4-1 and TRBJ2-3; 9 nucleotides line up with TRBD2. Trimming at V came to 1 base and at J to 4 bases, leaving 3 bases not matched to a gene. This CDR3 contains 15 residues. The germline V gene has CDR1 MGHRA and CDR2 YSYEKL.

The chain employs TRBV13 and TRBJ2-7; TRBD1 agrees at 10 bases. Trimming removed 4 bases from V and 3 bases from J; junction bases left unmatched: 12. The CDR3 has 17 amino acids. Germline V CDR1 and CDR2: PRHDT, FYEKMQ (reference sequence). The CDR3 is CASSSSGTGAVDYEQYV. CDR3 in DNA: TGTGCCAGCAGCTCGTCCGGGACAGGGGCCGTCGACTACGAGCAGTACGTC.

The V and J genes are TRBV20-1 and TRBJ1-1; D possibly corresponds to TRBD1 (5 bases). CDR3 length: 13 amino acids. Trimming removed 0 bases at V and 6 bases at J, with 11 bases between. Germline V gene lookup returns CDR1 DFQATT and CDR2 SNEGSKA (reference sequence). The CDR3 here is CSARDGGFAEAFF. The CDR3 DNA sequence: TGCAGTGCTAGAGATGGGGGGTTCGCTGAAGCTTTCTTT.

The chain joins TRBV3-1 to TRBJ1-2, with 9 positions matching TRBD1. Germline CDR1 reads LGHDT; CDR2 reads YNNKEL (reference sequence). The CDR3 is made up of 14 amino acids. Trimming removed 2 bases from V and 10 bases from J; junction bases left unmatched: 8. The CDR3 spells CASSQHRDRVSYTF. The CDR3 nucleotides read TGTGCCAGCAGCCAACATCGGGACAGGGTATCCTACACCTTC.

The chain uses TRBV23-1 and TRBJ1-1, with 8 bases fitting TRBD1. TRBV23-1 is marked as an open reading frame, function uncertain. CDR3 length: 16 amino acids. Unmatched junction bases numbered 4, after V lost 0 bases and J lost 1 base. DNA of the CDR3: TGCGCCAGCAGTCAATCGTGCAGGGGGCCGAACACTGAAGCTTTCTTT. This codes for CASSQSCRGPNTEAFF.

The chain uses TRBV13 and TRBJ1-2; D perhaps matches TRBD1 (6 bases). The germline V gene encodes CDR1 PRHDT and CDR2 FYEKMQ (reference sequence). The CDR3 is 16 amino acids. Trimming cost V 2 bases and J 6 bases, with 19 bases left between them. The CDR3 sequence is CASSLPTTGKGNGYTF. The CDR3 DNA follows: TGTGCCAGCAGCTTACCGACAACAGGGAAGGGGAATGGCTACACCTTC.

V gene TRBV28 combines with J gene TRBJ2-7; tentatively, D is TRBD1 (5 bases). V dropped 2 bases and J dropped 6 bases, with 11 bases sitting between them. This CDR3 is 13 amino acids long. In germline, CDR1 is MDHEN, CDR2 SYDVKM. CDR3 nucleotides: TGTGCCAGCAGTTTACGTAGTAGGGGCGAGCAGTACGTC. Protein product: CASSLRSRGEQYV.

V usage is TRBV7-9 and J usage is TRBJ2-3; a possible D gene is TRBD2 (7 bases). Germline V CDR1 and CDR2: SEHNR, FQNEAQ (reference sequence). Trimming shortened V by 3 bases and J by 4 bases, and 14 bases separated the two germline ends. CDR3 length equals 15 residues. The CDR3 loop is CASSLGAGVPDTQYF. The CDR3 DNA reads as TGTGCCAGCAGCTTGGGGGCGGGAGTGCCAGATACGCAGTATTTT.